A single sample is the source of the 3 T cell receptor beta chains below, sequenced in a study of blood T cell repertoires in COVID-19. TCRdb's table, derived via immunoSEQ multiplex PCR, lists solely in-frame clones and lacks some. In the table there are 50,000 to 60,000 clones, approximately 91% of which are singletons. Source material: peripheral blood. The receptors originated from a human donor in a cohort sampled during active COVID-19.

The chain is built from TRBV4-3 and TRBJ2-3, with TRBD2 as a possible D gene (7 bases). Germline CDR1 is LGHNA and CDR2 is YSLEER. The V end was cut by 3 bases, the J end by 4 bases, with 23 bases between. CDR3 length equals 18 residues. The CDR3 region is CASSHNTLPGGIADTQYF. The DNA for the CDR3 is TGCGCCAGCAGCCATAACACCTTGCCGGGGGGCATAGCAGATACGCAGTATTTT.

The V call is TRBV1, the J call TRBJ2-1; the table's D call of TRBD2 was not tested on the DNA. TRBV1 is an annotated pseudogene. CDR3 length: 16 residues. The CDR3, as DNA: TGCACCAGCAGCCAAGATCGACGGGAGAAGGTGAATGAGCAGTTCTTC. This encodes CTSSQDRREKVNEQFF.

The rearrangement links TRBV20-1 to TRBJ2-7; TRBD1 agrees at 10 bases. Germline trimming cut 5 bases from V and 7 bases from J; bases unmatched to any gene: 2. There are 11 residues in the CDR3. Germline V gives CDR1 DFQATT, CDR2 SNEGSKA (reference sequence). The CDR3 sequence: CSAGTGEEQYF. The CDR3 DNA reads as TGCAGTGCTGGGACAGGGGAAGAGCAGTACTTC.